This TCR beta chain was recorded in a study of T cells after posttransplantation cyclophosphamide (dated by TCRdb to 2016 to 2018). Notes on the research overall: The study tracked T cell repertoire reconstitution by TRB sequencing after myeloablative bone marrow transplantation using posttransplantation cyclophosphamide as GVHD prophylaxis. Public TRB sequences were checked against a database of over 3,600 sequences associated with responses to pathogens, tumor antigens, self-antigens and alloantigens. In 3 patients, up to about 3 additional blood samples taken between 2 and 5.2 years after transplant also underwent TRB sequencing, as did pretransplant blood from a handful of patients. Because TRA and TRB clonality correlated tightly in 9 samples, later TCR analyses were limited to TRB. Samples from around 40 PTCy-treated patients and roughly 17 related bone marrow donors of those patients were subjected to antigen receptor sequencing. Blood from all 35 or so PTCy patients who had 1-year posttransplant specimens underwent TRB sequencing.

With regard to this clone: The specificity of this receptor is unknown. No qualities accompany the bases; no much larger clone lies one base away.

A distance of 7 bases separates the germline ends of V and J, which lose 0 bases and 1 base respectively. The germline V gene gives CDR1 as SGHRS and CDR2 as YFSETQ. The CDR3 holds 15 amino acids from the cysteine to the phenylalanine. Kept here is only the CDR3 DNA, which spans 45 bases and is read in frame from base 1. Related bone marrow donors provided peripheral blood samples on the day of marrow donation. Peripheral blood and bone marrow mononuclear cells were isolated by Ficoll-Hypaque density centrifugation and cryopreserved. Overall study results and their limits: The TRB repertoires of T cells infiltrating skin or GI tract showed only limited overlap with the TRB repertoires of T cells in blood. Donor-recipient similarity was low at 1-2 months but rose over the first year, and later blood repertoires were often dominated by donor CD8+ memory clones. Across about 49 patients, TRB clonality was highly associated with recipient CMV seropositivity and CMV reactivation, and PTCy diversity was similar to diversity in CNI/methotrexate controls.

TRB sequencing was run on genomic DNA with either the immunoSEQ assay at survey resolution or the hsTCRB kit. Per the authors' processing: The immunoSEQ software handled initial read processing, and the LymphoSeq R package was used for repertoire analyses. Clonality was computed as 1 minus normalized Shannon entropy, and a Gini coefficient was also calculated for each TRB dataset. Phenotypes of unsorted samples were inferred by mapping TRB sequences from sorted subsets of the recipient or donor onto the same recipient's unsorted samples. Not all clones reach the TCRdb copy of this immuneACCESS table, which keeps in-frame sequences only. Checked studies attribute under half of the gap to unresolved V genes and leave the rest unexplained. D and trimming come from the DNA, and the V and J calls and clone size come from that table. The sample table records just over 65,000 clones; just under 95% of these occur just once. About 3% of the sample comes from the top ten.

This receptor was obtained from a woman aged 30 to 39 in good health and a related stem cell transplant donor. This chain joins TRBV5-1 to TRBJ2-2; a confident D gene designation cannot be given. Sequenced: PBMCs. The bases read TGCGCCAGCAGCTTGGAGCCCATGAACACCGGGGAGCTGTTTTTT. This codes for CASSLEPMNTGELFF. Outside the CDR3, residues come from the reference TRBV5-1 and TRBJ2-2 proteins, so the full variable domain is: KAGVTQTPRYLIKTRGQQVTLSCSPISGHRSVSWYQQTPGQGLQFLFEYFSETQRNKGNFPGRFSGRQFSNSRSEMNVSTLELGDSALYLCASSLEPMNTGELFFGEGSRLTVL.